Many counts were recorded for the clone carrying this T cell receptor (beta chain). The CDR3 is 14 residues long. V shed 5 bases and J 3 bases; nucleotides not matched to a gene: 3. TCRdb itself ran the 5' RACE reads through MiXCR, one entry per CDR3 protein. The repertoire holds under 150,000 distinct CDR3 sequences, roughly 10% seen once, with about 4% in the top ten. This specimen comes from a study of CD8 T cells in ankylosing spondylitis. The clonotype originates from a female donor with ankylosing spondylitis or in good health (not recorded which). The chain joins TRBV12-3 or TRBV12-4 to TRBJ1-5, with TRBD1 matching 8 bases. Sequenced material: blood, either unsorted or a sorted T cell fraction (not recorded which). The CDR3 DNA follows: TGTGCCAGCAGTGGGACAGGCTCCAATCAGCCCCAGCATTTT. Translated, it gives CASSGTGSNQPQHF.